The 17 T cell receptor beta chains given below trace back to one sample, sequenced in a study of cytotoxic CD8 clonotypes in ibrutinib-treated CLL. Measured with immunoSEQ multiplex PCR; TCRdb has only the in-frame clones, and not every one. The sample lists about 24,000 clones; about 81% were seen once. The source was PBMCs, collected before ibrutinib treatment. These receptors were collected from a human donor with chronic lymphocytic leukemia.

V and J are TRBV28 and TRBJ2-7; 9 bases fit TRBD2. Germline V CDR1 and CDR2: MDHEN, SYDVKM. This CDR3 spans 17 amino acids. V lost 2 bases, J lost 2 bases, and 10 bases stayed unmatched. CDR3 nucleotides: TGTGCCAGCAGTTTAGCGGGAGGGTTGTCCACGGCCTACGAGCAGTACTTC. Its protein is CASSLAGGLSTAYEQYF.

The rearrangement links TRBV9 to TRBJ2-3; 7 nucleotides match TRBD1. This CDR3 contains 15 residues. With 0 bases clipped from V and 6 bases from J, the junction kept 7 bases outside the gene matches. Germline CDR1 and CDR2: SGDLS and YYNGEE. The CDR3 protein is CASSVGIVQGDTQYF. DNA of the CDR3: TGTGCCAGCAGCGTAGGGATCGTACAGGGGGATACGCAGTATTTT.

The chain employs TRBV10-3 and TRBJ1-4; TRBD1 aligns across 10 bases. This CDR3 contains 15 residues. From germline, CDR1 is ENHRY and CDR2 SYGVKD. V lost 0 bases and J lost 12; bases outside the gene matches: 7. The DNA of the CDR3 is TGTGCCATCAGTGAGTCGGGACAGGGGATAACGGAACTGTTTTTT. Amino acid sequence: CAISESGQGITELFF.

This chain joins TRBV7-8 and TRBJ2-1; TRBD2 matches at 11 bases. J lost 9 bases, V lost 3 bases, and 10 bases had no gene match. The germline gives CDR1 SGHVS, CDR2 FQNEAQ. The CDR3 totals 16 residues. The CDR3 loop reads CASSLGGSGRASEQFF. In DNA form, the CDR3 reads TGTGCCAGCAGCTTGGGTGGTAGCGGGAGGGCCAGTGAGCAGTTCTTC.

This clone was counted a single time. This chain links TRBV19 with TRBJ2-5, with 12 bases fitting TRBD2. CDR3 size: 18 residues. The V gene end was trimmed by 4 bases and the J gene end by 1 base; junction bases not matched to a gene: 10. CDR1 is LNHDA and CDR2 is SQIVND in the germline V gene (reference sequence). As DNA, the CDR3 is TGTGCCAGTAGTAATAGCGGGACTAGCGGGCTCCCCCAAGAGACCCAGTACTTC. This gives the protein CASSNSGTSGLPQETQYF.

The rearrangement links TRBV14 to TRBJ1-3; D remains unclear. The CDR3 loop spans 15 amino acids. With 0 bases removed from V and 3 bases from J, the gap between germline ends came to 9 bases. Germline CDR1 is SGHDN and CDR2 is FVKESK. The CDR3 reads CASSQDLPGGNTIYF. The CDR3 region has the DNA TGTGCCAGCAGCCAAGATCTGCCAGGTGGAAACACCATATATTTT.

This sequence joins TRBV10-3 and TRBJ2-6, with 9 bases aligning to TRBD2. The CDR3 extends over 19 amino acids. Trimming took 3 bases from V and 0 from J; bases not matched to a gene: 9. Looked up from germline, CDR1 is ENHRY and CDR2 is SYGVKD. Written as DNA, the CDR3 is TGTGCCATCAGTGATACGAGACTAGCGGACTTCTCTGGGGCCAACGTCCTGACTTTC. This translates into CAISDTRLADFSGANVLTF.

The V gene is TRBV7-8, the J gene TRBJ2-3; 10 nucleotides line up with TRBD2. The V and J ends lost 0 bases and 1 base, in that order; junction bases with no gene match: 4. The CDR3 runs to 17 residues. Germline V gene sequence: CDR1 SGHVS, CDR2 FQNEAQ. CDR3 amino acids: CASSLARGTSGTDTQYF. CDR3 DNA: TGTGCCAGCAGCTTAGCCCGAGGGACTAGCGGCACAGATACGCAGTATTTT.

The V gene is TRBV25-1, the J gene TRBJ1-5; 9 positions match TRBD1. The CDR3 is 18 amino acids. The J segment lost 0 bases and the V segment lost 1 base, leaving 7 bases of the junction unmatched. Germline values: CDR1 MGHDK, CDR2 SYGVNS. The CDR3 region has the DNA TGTGCCAGCAGTGAATCGGGACAGGGAGAGTATAGCAATCAGCCCCAGCATTTT. It yields the protein CASSESGQGEYSNQPQHF.

This chain connects TRBV5-7 to TRBJ2-3, with 14 positions matching TRBD2. TRBV5-7 is identified as an open reading frame with a role that is uncertain. The V and J ends lost 2 bases and 5 bases, in that order; junction bases with no gene match: 10. The CDR3 runs to 18 residues. CDR3 sequence reads: CASSLLRLAGGPVDTQYF. CDR3 nucleotide sequence: TGTGCCAGCAGCTTACTCCGACTAGCGGGAGGGCCTGTAGATACGCAGTATTTT.

The chain recombines TRBV5-6 with TRBJ2-1; D unclear. The ends were cut back, 0 bases at V and 0 bases at J, with 7 bases in the middle. This CDR3 is built from 15 residues. The germline V gene encodes CDR1 SGHDT and CDR2 YYEEEE. The CDR3 is CASSLVTLSYNEQFF. DNA for the CDR3: TGTGCCAGCAGCTTGGTGACACTCTCCTACAATGAGCAGTTCTTC.

V usage is TRBV29-1 and J usage is TRBJ2-5; TRBD1 matches 9 bases. V lost 5 bases and J lost 5; bases outside the gene matches: 6. The CDR3 contains 13 residues. Germline V CDR1 and CDR2: SQVTM, ANQGSEA. The CDR3 protein is CSVIQGAVETQYF. In nucleotides, the CDR3 is TGCAGCGTTATACAGGGGGCGGTGGAGACCCAGTACTTC. Based on the CDR3 plus reference TRBV29-1 and TRBJ2-5, the full variable domain is SAVISQKPSRDICQRGTSLTIQCQVDSQVTMMFWYRQQPGQSLTLIATANQGSEATYESGFVIDKFPISRPNLTFSTLTVSNMSPEDSSIYLCSVIQGAVETQYFGPGTRLLVL.

This chain uses TRBV6-6 with TRBJ1-3, with 10 bases aligning to TRBD1. The trim removed 4 bases at V and 0 bases at J, leaving 3 bases unmatched. From germline, CDR1 is MNHNY and CDR2 SVGAGI (reference sequence). This CDR3 has 16 amino acids. The CDR3 loop reads CASSLGQGSSGNTIYF. The CDR3 DNA sequence: TGTGCCAGCAGTTTGGGACAGGGGAGCTCTGGAAACACCATATATTTT.

The V call is TRBV11-2, the J call TRBJ2-3, with D uncertain. The CDR3 spans 12 residues. Trimming took 3 bases from V and 5 from J, leaving 6 bases between them. CDR1 and CDR2 (germline): SGHAT, FQNNGV. The CDR3 here is CASSFFGDTQYF. The CDR3 region has the DNA TGTGCCAGCAGCTTTTTCGGAGATACGCAGTATTTT.

The chain has TRBV5-5 and TRBJ2-3; 11 bases align to TRBD2. Germline V gene data show CDR1 as SGHKS and CDR2 as YYEKEE (reference sequence). The CDR3 extends over 16 amino acids. With 6 bases clipped from V and 5 bases from J, the junction kept 11 bases outside the gene matches. The DNA of the CDR3 is TGTGCCAGCAAGGTCGCACTAGCGGGAGCGGGAGATACGCAGTATTTT. It encodes CASKVALAGAGDTQYF.

The CDR3 loop reads CASSFGGTVTYEQYF. CDR3 coding DNA: TGCGCCAGCAGCTTTGGTGGGACAGTGACCTACGAGCAGTACTTC. The V call is TRBV5-1, the J call TRBJ2-7; 7 bases align to TRBD1. Germline lookup yields CDR1 SGHRS and CDR2 YFSETQ. The CDR3 spans 15 residues. V lost 2 bases and J lost 2; bases outside the gene matches: 7.

J is TRBJ2-1 and V is TRBV29-1; TRBD2 agrees at 9 bases. Germline V lookup: CDR1 SQVTM, CDR2 ANQGSEA. With V trimmed by 7 bases and J by 4 bases, 8 bases remained unmatched. The CDR3 is 14 residues long. CDR3 in DNA: TGCAGCGACAATAGCGGGAGCGCTTACAATGAGCAGTTCTTC. This sequence encodes CSDNSGSAYNEQFF.